This T cell receptor beta chain comes out of a study of CD8 T cells in ankylosing spondylitis. Whole-study findings and limits: One TCR beta motif, made up of roughly eight highly homologous variants, appeared characteristic of ankylosing spondylitis blood.

Germline CDR1 is SGHTA and CDR2 is FQGNSA. This CDR3 is 15 amino acids long. V dropped 1 base and J dropped 4 bases, with 12 bases sitting between them. TCRdb recomputed calls from the 5' RACE reads with MiXCR, one row per CDR3 protein. Here the sample spans about 840,000 distinct CDR3 sequences, 10% to 15% being singletons. To note about this clonotype: Its antigen is currently unknown.

The receptor's source is a male donor with ankylosing spondylitis. Sequenced material: blood, either unsorted or a sorted T cell fraction (not recorded which). This chain uses TRBV7-2 with TRBJ2-3; D is perhaps TRBD1 (6 bases). As DNA, the CDR3 is TGTGCCAGCAGCTTAGGTCCGGACAGTTCAGATACGCAGTATTTT. Its protein product is CASSLGPDSSDTQYF.